This TCR beta chain was retrieved from a study of blood T cell repertoires in COVID-19. As for the study in general: T cells, B-cell-depleted T cells, or PBMCs supplied cDNA or gDNA.

In the authors' workflow: Reference gene primer amplification yielded estimated nucleated cell counts. The method was immunoSEQ multiplex PCR; TCRdb's version includes in-frame clones alone and lacks a portion of them. V and J calls and clone size are those listed in that table; D and trimming were worked out from the DNA. The profile covers approximately 150,000 clones, with approximately 83% appearing a single time and approximately 11% taken by the ten largest. The CDR3 is made up of 14 amino acids. Germline loops: CDR1 KGHSH, CDR2 LQKENI. Trimming removed 6 bases from V and 0 bases from J, with 10 bases in between.

The V and J genes are TRBV18 and TRBJ2-3; D is perhaps TRBD1 (5 bases). The sample consisted of peripheral blood. The receptor comes from a man between 65 and 80 years old with active or convalescent COVID-19. DNA for the CDR3: TGTGCCAGCTCCCCCACAGGTAGCACAGATACGCAGTATTTT. Translated, it gives CASSPTGSTDTQYF.